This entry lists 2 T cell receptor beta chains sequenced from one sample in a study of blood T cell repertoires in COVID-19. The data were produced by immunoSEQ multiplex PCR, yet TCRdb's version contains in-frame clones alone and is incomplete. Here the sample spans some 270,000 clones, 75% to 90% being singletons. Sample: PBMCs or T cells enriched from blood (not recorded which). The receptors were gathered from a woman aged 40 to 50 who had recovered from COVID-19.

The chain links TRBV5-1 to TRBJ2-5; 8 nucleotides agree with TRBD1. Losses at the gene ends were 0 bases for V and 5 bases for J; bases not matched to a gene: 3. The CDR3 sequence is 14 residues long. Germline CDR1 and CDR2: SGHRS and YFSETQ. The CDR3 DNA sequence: TGCGCCAGCAGCTTGGGACAGGGGTCCGAGACCCAGTACTTC. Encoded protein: CASSLGQGSETQYF.

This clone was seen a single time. The CDR3 DNA reads as TGTGCCAGCAGTGAAACTTTCAAAAACATTCAGTACTTC. Amino acids: CASSETFKNIQYF. This sequence joins TRBV6-1 and TRBJ2-4; no clear D gene. Between the trimmed V and J ends, which lost 2 bases and 3 bases, there was a span of 5 bases. CDR1 is MNHNS, CDR2 SASEGT, per germline. The CDR3 has 13 amino acids.